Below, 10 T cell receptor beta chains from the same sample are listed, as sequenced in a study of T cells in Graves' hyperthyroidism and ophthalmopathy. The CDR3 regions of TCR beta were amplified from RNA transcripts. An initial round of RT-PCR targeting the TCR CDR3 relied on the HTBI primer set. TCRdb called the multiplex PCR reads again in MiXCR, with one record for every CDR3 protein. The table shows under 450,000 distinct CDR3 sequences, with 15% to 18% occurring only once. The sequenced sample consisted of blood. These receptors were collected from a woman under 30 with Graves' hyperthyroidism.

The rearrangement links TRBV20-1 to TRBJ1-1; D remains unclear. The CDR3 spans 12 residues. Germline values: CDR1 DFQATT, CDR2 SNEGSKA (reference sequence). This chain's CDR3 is CSCLGVNTEAFF. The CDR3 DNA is TGCAGCTGTCTGGGAGTGAACACTGAAGCTTTCTTT.

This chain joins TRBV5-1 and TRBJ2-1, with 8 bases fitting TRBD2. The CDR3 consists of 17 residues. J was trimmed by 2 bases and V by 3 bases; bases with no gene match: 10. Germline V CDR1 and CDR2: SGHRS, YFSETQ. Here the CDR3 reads CASSSFSAGATYNEQFF. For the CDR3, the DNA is TGCGCCAGCAGCTCCTTCTCAGCGGGGGCCACCTACAATGAGCAGTTCTTC.

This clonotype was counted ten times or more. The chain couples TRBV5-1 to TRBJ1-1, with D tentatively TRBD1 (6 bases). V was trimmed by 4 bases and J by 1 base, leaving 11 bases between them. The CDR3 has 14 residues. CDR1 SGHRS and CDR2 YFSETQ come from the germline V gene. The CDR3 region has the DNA TGCGCCAGCAGCAGTTTGACAGGGAACACTGAAGCTTTCTTT. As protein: CASSSLTGNTEAFF.

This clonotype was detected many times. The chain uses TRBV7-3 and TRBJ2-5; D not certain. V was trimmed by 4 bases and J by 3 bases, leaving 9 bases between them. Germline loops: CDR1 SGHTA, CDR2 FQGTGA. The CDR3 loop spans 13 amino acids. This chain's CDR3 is CASSSKVEETQYF. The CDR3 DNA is TGTGCCAGCAGCTCCAAGGTTGAAGAGACCCAGTACTTC.

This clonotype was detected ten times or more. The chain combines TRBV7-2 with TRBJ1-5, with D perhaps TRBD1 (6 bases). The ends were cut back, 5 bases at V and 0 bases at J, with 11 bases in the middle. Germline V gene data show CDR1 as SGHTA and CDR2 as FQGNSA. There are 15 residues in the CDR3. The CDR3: CASSMGHISNQPQHF. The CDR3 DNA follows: TGTGCCAGCAGCATGGGACACATTAGCAATCAGCCCCAGCATTTT.

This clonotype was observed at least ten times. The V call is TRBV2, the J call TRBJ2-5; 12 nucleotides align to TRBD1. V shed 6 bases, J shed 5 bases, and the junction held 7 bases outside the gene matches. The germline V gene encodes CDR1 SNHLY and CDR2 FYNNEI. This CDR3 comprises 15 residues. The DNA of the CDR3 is TGTGCCAGCAGAGGGGACAGGGGGCTTCGGGAGACCCAGTACTTC. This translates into CASRGDRGLRETQYF.

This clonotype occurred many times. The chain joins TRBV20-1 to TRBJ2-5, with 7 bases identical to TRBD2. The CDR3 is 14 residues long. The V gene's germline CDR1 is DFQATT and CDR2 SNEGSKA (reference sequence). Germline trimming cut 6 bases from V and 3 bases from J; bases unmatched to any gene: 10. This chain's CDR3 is CSARLSGKKETQYF. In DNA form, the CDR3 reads TGCAGTGCCAGACTGAGCGGGAAAAAAGAGACCCAGTACTTC.

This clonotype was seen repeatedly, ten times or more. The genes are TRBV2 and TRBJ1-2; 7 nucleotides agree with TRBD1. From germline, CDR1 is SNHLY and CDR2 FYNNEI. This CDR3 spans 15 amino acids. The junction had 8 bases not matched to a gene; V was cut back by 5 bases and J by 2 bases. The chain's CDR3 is CASSRPGTENYGYTF. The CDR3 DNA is TGTGCCAGCAGTCGCCCCGGGACAGAGAACTATGGCTACACCTTC.

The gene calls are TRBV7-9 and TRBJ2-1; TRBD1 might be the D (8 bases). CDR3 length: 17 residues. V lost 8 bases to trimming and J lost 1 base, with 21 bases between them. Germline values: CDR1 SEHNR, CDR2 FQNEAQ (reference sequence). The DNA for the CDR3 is TGTGCCAGCGGTTCATACGGACAGGGAGGGTCCTACAATGAGCAGTTCTTC. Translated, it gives CASGSYGQGGSYNEQFF.

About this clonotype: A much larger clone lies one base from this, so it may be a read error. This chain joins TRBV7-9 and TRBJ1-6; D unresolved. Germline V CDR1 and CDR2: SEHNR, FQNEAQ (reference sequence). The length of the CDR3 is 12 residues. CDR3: CTSSQNNSPLHF. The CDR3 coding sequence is TGTACCAGCAGCCAAAACAACTCACCCCTCCACTTT.